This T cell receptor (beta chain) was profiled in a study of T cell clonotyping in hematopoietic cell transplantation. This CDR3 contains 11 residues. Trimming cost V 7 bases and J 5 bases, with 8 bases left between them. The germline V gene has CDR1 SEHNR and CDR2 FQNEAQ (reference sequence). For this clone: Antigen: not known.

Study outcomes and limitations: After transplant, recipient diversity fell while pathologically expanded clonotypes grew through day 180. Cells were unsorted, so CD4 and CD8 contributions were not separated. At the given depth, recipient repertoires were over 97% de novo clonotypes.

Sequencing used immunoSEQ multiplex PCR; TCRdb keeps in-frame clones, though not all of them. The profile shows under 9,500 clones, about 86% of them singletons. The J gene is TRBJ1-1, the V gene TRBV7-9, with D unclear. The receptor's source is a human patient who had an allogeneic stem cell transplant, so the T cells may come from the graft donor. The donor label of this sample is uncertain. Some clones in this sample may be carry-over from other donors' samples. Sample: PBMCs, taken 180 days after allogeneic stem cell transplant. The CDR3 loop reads CASNRWTEAFF. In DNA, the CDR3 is TGTGCCAGCAACCGATGGACTGAAGCTTTCTTT.